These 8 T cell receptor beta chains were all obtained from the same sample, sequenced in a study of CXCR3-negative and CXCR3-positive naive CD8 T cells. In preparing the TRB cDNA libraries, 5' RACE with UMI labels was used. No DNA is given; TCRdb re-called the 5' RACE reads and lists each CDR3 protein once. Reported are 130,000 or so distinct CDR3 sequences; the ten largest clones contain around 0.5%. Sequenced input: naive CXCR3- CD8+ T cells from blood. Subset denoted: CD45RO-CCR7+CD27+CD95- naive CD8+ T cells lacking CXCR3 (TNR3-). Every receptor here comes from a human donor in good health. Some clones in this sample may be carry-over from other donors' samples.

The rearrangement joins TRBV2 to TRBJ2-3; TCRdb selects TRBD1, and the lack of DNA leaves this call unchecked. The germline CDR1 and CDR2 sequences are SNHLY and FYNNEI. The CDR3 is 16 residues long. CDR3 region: CASSEATGRSTDTQYF. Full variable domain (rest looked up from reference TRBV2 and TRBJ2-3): EPEVTQTPSHQVTQMGQEVILRCVPISNHLYFYWYRQILGQKVEFLVSFYNNEISEKSEIFDDQFSVERPDGSNFTLKIRSTKLEDSAMYFCASSEATGRSTDTQYFGPGTRLTVL.

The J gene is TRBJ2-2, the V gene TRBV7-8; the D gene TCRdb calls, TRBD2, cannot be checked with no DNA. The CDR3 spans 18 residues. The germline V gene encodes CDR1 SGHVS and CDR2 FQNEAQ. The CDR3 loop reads CASSLASLADANTGELFF.

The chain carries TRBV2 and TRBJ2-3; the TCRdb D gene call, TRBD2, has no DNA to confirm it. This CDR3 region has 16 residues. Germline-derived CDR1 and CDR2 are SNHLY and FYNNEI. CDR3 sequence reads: CASSEVASGRTDTQYF.

This chain's CDR3 is CASSLEVRRSTDTQYF. This chain uses TRBV5-6 with TRBJ2-3. CDR1 is SGHDT and CDR2 is YYEEEE in the germline V gene. CDR3 length: 16 residues.

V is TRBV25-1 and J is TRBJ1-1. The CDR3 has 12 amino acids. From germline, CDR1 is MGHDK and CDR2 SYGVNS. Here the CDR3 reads CASSGGGTEAFF.

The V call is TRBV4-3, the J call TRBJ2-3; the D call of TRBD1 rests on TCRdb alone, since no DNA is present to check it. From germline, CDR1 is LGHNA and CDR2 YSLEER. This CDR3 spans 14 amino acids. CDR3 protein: CASSQDPGSDTQYF.

The CDR3 region is CASSPTSGVSNEQFF. V and J are TRBV14 and TRBJ2-1; absent DNA, TCRdb's TRBD2 call cannot be checked. There are 15 residues in the CDR3. Germline V gene data show CDR1 as SGHDN and CDR2 as FVKESK. Full variable domain (rest looked up from reference TRBV14 and TRBJ2-1): EAGVTQFPSHSVIEKGQTVTLRCDPISGHDNLYWYRRVMGKEIKFLLHFVKESKQDESGMPNNRFLAERTGGTYSTLKVQPAELEDSGVYFCASSPTSGVSNEQFFGPGTRLTVL.

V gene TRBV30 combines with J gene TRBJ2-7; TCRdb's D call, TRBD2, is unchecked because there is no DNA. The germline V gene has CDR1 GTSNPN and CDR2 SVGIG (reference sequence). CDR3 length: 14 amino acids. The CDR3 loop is CAWSAGGGIYEQYF.